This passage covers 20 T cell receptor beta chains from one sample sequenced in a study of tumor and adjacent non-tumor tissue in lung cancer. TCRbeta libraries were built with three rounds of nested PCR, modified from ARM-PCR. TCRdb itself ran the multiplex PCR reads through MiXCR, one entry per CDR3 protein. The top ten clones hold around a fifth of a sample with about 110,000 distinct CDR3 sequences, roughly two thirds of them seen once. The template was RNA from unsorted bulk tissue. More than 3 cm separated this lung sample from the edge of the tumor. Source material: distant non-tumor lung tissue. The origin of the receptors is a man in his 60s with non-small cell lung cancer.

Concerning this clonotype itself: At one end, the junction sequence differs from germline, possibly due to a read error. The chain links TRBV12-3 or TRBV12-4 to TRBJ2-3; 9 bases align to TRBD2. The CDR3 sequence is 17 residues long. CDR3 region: CAGSLRLAGISTYTQYF. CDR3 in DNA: TGTGCCGGCAGTTTAAGGCTAGCGGGAATATCAACATATACGCAGTATTTT.

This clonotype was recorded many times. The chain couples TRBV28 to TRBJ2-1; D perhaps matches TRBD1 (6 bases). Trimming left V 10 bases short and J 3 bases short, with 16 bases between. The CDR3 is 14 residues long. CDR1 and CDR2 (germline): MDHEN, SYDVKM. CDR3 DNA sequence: TGTGCCATCCAAAACAGGGCTGACTACAATGAGCAGTTCTTC. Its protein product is CAIQNRADYNEQFF.

The CDR3 here is CSLVSARQETQYF. The CDR3 DNA reads as TGCAGCCTTGTATCGGCAAGACAAGAGACCCAGTACTTC. The gene calls are TRBV29-1 and TRBJ2-5; D is ambiguous. The CDR3 runs to 13 residues. Between the trimmed V and J ends, which lost 8 bases and 2 bases, there was a span of 15 bases. CDR1 and CDR2 from the germline V gene are SQVTM and ANQGSEA.

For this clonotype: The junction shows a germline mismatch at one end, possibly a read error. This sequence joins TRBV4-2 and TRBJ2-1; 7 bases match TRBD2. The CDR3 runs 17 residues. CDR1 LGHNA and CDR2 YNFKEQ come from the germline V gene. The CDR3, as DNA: TGTGCCAGCAGCCGACAGACTTGCGGGAGCTCCTACAATGGGCAGTTCTTC. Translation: CASSRQTCGSSYNGQFF.

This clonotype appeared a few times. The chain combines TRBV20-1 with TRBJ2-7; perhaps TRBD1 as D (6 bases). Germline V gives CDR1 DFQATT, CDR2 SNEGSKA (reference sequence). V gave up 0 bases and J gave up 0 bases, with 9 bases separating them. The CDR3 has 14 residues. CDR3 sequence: CSAREDSSSYEQYF. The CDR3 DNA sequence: TGCAGTGCTAGAGAGGACAGTAGCTCCTACGAGCAGTACTTC.

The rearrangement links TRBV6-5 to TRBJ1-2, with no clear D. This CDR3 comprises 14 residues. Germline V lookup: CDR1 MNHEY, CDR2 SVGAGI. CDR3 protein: CGISYSTNPYGYTF. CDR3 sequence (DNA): TGTGGCATCAGTTACTCAACGAATCCCTATGGCTACACCTTC.

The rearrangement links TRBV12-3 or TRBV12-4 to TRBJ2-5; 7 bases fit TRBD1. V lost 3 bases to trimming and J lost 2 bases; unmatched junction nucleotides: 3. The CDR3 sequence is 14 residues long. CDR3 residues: CASSFRDRQETQYF. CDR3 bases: TGTGCCAGCAGTTTTAGGGACAGACAAGAGACCCAGTACTTC.

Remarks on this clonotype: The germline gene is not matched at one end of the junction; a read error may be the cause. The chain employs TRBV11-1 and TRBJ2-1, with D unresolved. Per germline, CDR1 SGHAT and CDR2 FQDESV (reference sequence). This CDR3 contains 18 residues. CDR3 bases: TGTGCCAGCAGCTTAGTCCATGGTAGCTGCCTTGAAGTAAATGTGCAGTTCTTC. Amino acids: CASSLVHGSCLEVNVQFF.

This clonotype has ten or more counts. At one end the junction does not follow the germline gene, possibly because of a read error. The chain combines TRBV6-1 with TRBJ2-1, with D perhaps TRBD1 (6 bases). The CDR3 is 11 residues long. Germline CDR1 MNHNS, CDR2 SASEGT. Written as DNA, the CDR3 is TGTGCCAGCAGTGAATACTGGGGACAAGCCTTC. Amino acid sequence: CASSEYWGQAF.

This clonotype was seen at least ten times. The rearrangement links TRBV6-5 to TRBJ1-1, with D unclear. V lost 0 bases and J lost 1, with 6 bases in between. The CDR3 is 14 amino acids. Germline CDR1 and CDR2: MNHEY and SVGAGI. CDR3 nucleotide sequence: TGTGCCAGCAGTTACTCGAAAAGGAACACTGAAGCTTTCTTT. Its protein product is CASSYSKRNTEAFF.

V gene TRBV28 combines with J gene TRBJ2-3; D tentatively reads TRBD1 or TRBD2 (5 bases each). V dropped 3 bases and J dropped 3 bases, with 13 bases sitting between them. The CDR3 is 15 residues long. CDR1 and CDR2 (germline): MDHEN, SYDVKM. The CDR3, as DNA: TGTGCCAGCAGTTTTTCGGGGCGAATTACAGATACGCAGTATTTT. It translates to CASSFSGRITDTQYF. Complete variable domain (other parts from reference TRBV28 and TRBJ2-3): DVKVTQSSRYLVKRTGEKVFLECVQDMDHENMFWYRQDPGLGLRLIYFSYDVKMKEKGDIPEGYSVSREKKERFSLILESASTNQTSMYLCASSFSGRITDTQYFGPGTRLTVL.

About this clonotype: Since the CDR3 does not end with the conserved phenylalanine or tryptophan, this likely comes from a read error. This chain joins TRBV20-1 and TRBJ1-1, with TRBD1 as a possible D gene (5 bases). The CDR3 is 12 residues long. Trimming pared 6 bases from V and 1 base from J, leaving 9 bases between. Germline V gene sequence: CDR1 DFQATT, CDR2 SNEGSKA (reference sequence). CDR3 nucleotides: TGCAGTGCGGACATCGGGAACACTGAAGCTTTCTCT. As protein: CSADIGNTEAFS.

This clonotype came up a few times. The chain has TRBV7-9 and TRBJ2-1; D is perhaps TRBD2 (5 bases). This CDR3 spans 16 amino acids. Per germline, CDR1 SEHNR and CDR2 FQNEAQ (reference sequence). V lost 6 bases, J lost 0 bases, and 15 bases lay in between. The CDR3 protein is CASSPRGSVSYNEQFF. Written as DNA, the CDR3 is TGTGCCAGCAGTCCACGGGGTTCCGTCTCCTACAATGAGCAGTTCTTC.

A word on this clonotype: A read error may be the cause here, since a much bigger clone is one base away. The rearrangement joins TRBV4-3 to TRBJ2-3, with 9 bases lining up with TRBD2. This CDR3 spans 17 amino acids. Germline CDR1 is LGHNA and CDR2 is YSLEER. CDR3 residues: CVSSQSGWLAGTDTQYF. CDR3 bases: TGCGTCAGCAGCCAATCGGGGTGGCTAGCGGGAACAGATACGCAGTATTTT.

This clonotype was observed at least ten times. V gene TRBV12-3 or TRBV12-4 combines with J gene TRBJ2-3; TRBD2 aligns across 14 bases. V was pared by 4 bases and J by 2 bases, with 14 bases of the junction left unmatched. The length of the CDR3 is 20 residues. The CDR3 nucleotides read TGTGCCAGCAGTTCCCTCCTGACTAGCGGGAGGGGTGGGGACACAGATACGCAGTATTTT. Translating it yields CASSSLLTSGRGGDTDTQYF.

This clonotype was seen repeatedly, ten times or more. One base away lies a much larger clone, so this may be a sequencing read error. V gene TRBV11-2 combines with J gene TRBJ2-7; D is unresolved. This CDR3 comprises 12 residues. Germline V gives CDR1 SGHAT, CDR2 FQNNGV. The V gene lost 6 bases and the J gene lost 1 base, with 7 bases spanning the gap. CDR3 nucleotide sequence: TGTGCCAGCAGTACCGCTTCCTACGAGCAGTACTTC. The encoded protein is CASSTASYEQYF.

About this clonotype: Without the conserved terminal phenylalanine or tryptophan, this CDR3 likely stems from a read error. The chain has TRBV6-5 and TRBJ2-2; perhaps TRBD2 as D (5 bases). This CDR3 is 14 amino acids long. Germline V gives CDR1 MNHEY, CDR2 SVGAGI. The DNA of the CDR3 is TGTGCCAGCAGTTACTCCGGGGTCACCGGGGAACTGTTTCTT. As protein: CASSYSGVTGELFL.

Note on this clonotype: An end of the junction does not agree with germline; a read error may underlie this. The CDR3 DNA is TGTGCCAGCAATTACCCCCCCCCGGGACTAGCGGGGCTCTCCTACAATGAGCAGTTCTTC. Protein product: CASNYPPPGLAGLSYNEQFF. The genes are TRBV6-5 and TRBJ2-1; 13 nucleotides match TRBD2. In germline, CDR1 is MNHEY, CDR2 SVGAGI. The CDR3 sequence is 20 residues long.

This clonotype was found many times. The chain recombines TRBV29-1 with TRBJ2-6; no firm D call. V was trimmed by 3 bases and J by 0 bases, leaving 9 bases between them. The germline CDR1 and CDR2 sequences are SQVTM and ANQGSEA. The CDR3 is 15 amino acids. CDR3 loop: CSVEYRNSGANVLTF. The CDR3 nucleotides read TGCAGCGTTGAGTATCGCAACTCTGGGGCCAACGTCCTGACTTTC.

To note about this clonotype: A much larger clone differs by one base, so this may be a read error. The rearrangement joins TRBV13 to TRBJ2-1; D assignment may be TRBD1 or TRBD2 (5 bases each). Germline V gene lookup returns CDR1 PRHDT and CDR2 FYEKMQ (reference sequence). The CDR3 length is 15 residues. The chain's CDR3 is CTSSFGTRNRNEQFF. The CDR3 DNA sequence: TGTACCAGCAGCTTCGGGACCCGGAATCGCAATGAGCAGTTCTTC.